This TCR beta chain is from a study of technical replicates of blood from a handful of donors. Germline V gene data show CDR1 as MNHEY and CDR2 as SMNVEV (reference sequence). V gave up 4 bases and J gave up 3 bases; unmatched junction bases: 6. The CDR3 covers 16 residues. Measured with immunoSEQ multiplex PCR; TCRdb has only the in-frame clones, and not every one. The sample lists around 79,000 clones; 75% to 95% were seen once. The V gene is TRBV27, the J gene TRBJ2-1; 10 bases agree with TRBD2. Material: T cells isolated from PBMCs. The receptor comes from a human donor in good health. Some clones in this sample may be carry-over from other donors' samples. In DNA form, the CDR3 reads TGTGCCAGCAGTTCAAAGACTAGCGGGTACTACAATGAGCAGTTCTTC. Translating gives CASSSKTSGYYNEQFF.